This TCR beta chain was found in a study of PD-1 blockade in classical Hodgkin lymphoma. Study-wide context: Patients were administered nivolumab (3 mg/kg intravenously) every 2 weeks.

Libraries were prepared by immunoSEQ multiplex PCR; TCRdb keeps only in-frame clonotypes and omits some of them. The sample contains under 50,000 clones, around 64% of which appear only once. Time point reported: cycle 4 day 1 (C4D1), after less than 7 weeks of nivolumab. Each patient's relapse followed autologous stem cell transplantation, and brentuximab vedotin exposure varied. The TCR originated in a human donor with classical Hodgkin lymphoma. Material: peripheral blood mononuclear cells (PBMCs), obtained before the fourth cycle of nivolumab.

The CDR3 protein is CASSSGTGKSYEQYF. In nucleotides, the CDR3 is TGTGCCAGCAGTTCCGGGACAGGAAAGTCCTACGAGCAGTACTTC. The J gene is TRBJ2-7, the V gene TRBV28; 8 bases fit TRBD1. The germline V gene encodes CDR1 MDHEN and CDR2 SYDVKM. There are 15 residues in the CDR3. Losses at the gene ends were 4 bases for V and 1 base for J; bases not matched to a gene: 6.